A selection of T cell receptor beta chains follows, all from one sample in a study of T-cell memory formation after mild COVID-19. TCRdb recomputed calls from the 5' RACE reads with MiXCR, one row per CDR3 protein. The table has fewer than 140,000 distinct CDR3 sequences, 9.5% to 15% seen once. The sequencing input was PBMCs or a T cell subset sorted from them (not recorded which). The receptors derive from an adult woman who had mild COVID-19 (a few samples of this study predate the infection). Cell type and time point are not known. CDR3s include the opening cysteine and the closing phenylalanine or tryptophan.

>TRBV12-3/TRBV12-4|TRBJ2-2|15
CASSDPTGGIGELFF
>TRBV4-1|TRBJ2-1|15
CASSQVAGIYNEQFF
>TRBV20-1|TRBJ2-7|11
CSAILVGEQYF
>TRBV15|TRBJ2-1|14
CATSSGDFYNEQFF
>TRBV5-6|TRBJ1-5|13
CASSLGGGQPQHF
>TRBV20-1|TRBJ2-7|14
CSARDGAVPNEQYF
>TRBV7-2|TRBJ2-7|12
CASRSHLYEQYF
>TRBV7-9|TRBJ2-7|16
CASSLMPGQVLYEQYF
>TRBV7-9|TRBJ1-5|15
CASSLGRYSNQPQHF
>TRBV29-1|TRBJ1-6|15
CSVEEPGKVNSPLHF
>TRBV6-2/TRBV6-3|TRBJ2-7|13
CASSSGQFNEQYF
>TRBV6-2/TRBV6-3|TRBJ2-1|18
CASNVPERPQADYNEQFF
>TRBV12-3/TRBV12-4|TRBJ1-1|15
CASSQDRGWALPAFF
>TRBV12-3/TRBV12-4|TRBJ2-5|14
CASRLQGREETQYF
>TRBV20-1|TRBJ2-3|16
CSASYYGQGAGDTQYF
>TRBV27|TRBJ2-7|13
CASRRRDSHEQYF
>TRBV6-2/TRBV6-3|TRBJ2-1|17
CASSPQTLNLGNNEQFF